This T cell receptor beta chain was sequenced during a study of regulatory T cells in long-lasting Graves disease. Study-level information: Less than 3 months of antithyroid drugs had been taken by newly diagnosed Graves' patients. Broader study findings: Persistent Graves' patients showed a TCR diversity that was lower than that of newly diagnosed ones. Persistent disease was characterized by preferential usage of TRBV28, TRBJ1-2 and TRBJ2-5.

Time point noted: newly diagnosed GD, antithyroid drugs for less than 3 months. Researchers made the TCR library from RNA that was extracted from PBMCs. In building TCR beta libraries, iRepertoire HTBI primers were used together with Arm-PCR of CDR3 regions. TCRdb passed the multiplex PCR reads through MiXCR, listing each CDR3 protein once. Found here are 550,000 to 700,000 distinct CDR3 sequences, 16% of them singletons; the top ten hold around 12%. This clonotype was observed at least ten times. Its antigen is still unknown. Between the trimmed V and J ends, which lost 0 bases and 3 bases, there was a span of 9 bases. Germline loops: CDR1 SGHRS, CDR2 YFSETQ. The CDR3 covers 14 residues. A further study also used this sample, focusing on T cells in Graves' hyperthyroidism and ophthalmopathy. Per that study: Among thyroid clonotypes expanded above 0.001, most also appeared in blood.

This receptor was obtained from a man aged 18 to 30 with Graves disease. The sample was peripheral blood mononuclear cells (PBMCs), taken at new diagnosis, from a patient treated with antithyroid drugs. The genes are TRBV5-1 and TRBJ1-1, with D tentatively TRBD1 (6 bases). The CDR3 reads CASSLAGEDTEAFF. The CDR3 coding sequence is TGCGCCAGCAGCTTGGCAGGGGAGGACACTGAAGCTTTCTTT.